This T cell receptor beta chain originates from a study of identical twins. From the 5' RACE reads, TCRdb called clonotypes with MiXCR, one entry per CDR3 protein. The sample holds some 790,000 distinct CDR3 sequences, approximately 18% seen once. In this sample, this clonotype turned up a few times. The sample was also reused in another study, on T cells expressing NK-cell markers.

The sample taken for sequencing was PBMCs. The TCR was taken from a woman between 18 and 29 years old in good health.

CDR3 in DNA: TGTGCCTGGAGCGGACAGGCGACTTCCAAAAACATTCAGTACTTC. This gives the protein CAWSGQATSKNIQYF. V is TRBV30 and J is TRBJ2-4, with 7 bases identical to TRBD1. V shed 3 bases, J shed 2 bases, and the junction held 7 bases outside the gene matches. CDR3 size: 15 residues. Germline V gene sequence: CDR1 GTSNPN, CDR2 SVGIG (reference sequence).